This entry lists 16 T cell receptor beta chains sequenced from one sample in a study of PD-1 blockade in classical Hodgkin lymphoma. Noted time point: cycle 4 day 1 (C4D1), after 6 weeks of nivolumab. Relapses following autologous stem cell transplantation were seen in all patients, with brentuximab vedotin exposure varying. Thawed PBMCs yielded CD4+ T cells through magnetic negative selection. TCRdb's copy holds only in-frame clones and misses some; the assay was immunoSEQ multiplex PCR. The table includes 20,000 to 25,000 clones, over 80% detected once. The sequences come from CD4+ T cells from blood, collected before the fourth cycle of nivolumab. These receptors were collected from a human donor with classical Hodgkin lymphoma.

V gene TRBV6-5 combines with J gene TRBJ2-7; no clear D. Germline V CDR1 and CDR2: MNHEY, SVGAGI. The CDR3 is 14 residues long. The ends were cut back, 0 bases at V and 1 base at J, with 7 bases in the middle. The CDR3 nucleotides read TGTGCCAGCAGTTACTCTGACCGGTCCTACGAGCAGTACTTC. Amino acid sequence: CASSYSDRSYEQYF.

This clone has only one observation. The V gene is TRBV9, the J gene TRBJ1-2, with unresolved D. The V gene lost 0 bases and the J gene lost 3 bases, with 12 bases spanning the gap. The V gene's germline CDR1 is SGDLS and CDR2 YYNGEE. The CDR3 loop spans 15 amino acids. The CDR3 here is CASSVDGRAYYGYTF. The CDR3 DNA sequence: TGTGCCAGCAGCGTAGATGGTCGTGCGTACTATGGCTACACCTTC.

By share of the sample, this clone is medium-sized. The chain carries TRBV2 and TRBJ1-4; 8 bases align to TRBD1. V was pared by 7 bases and J by 9 bases, with 13 bases of the junction left unmatched. The CDR3 has 15 amino acids. CDR1 and CDR2 from the germline V gene are SNHLY and FYNNEI. DNA of the CDR3: TGTGCCAGCACCTTCGAGGGGACAGGTGCGCAAAAACTGTTTTTT. This sequence encodes CASTFEGTGAQKLFF.

The chain carries TRBV7-2 and TRBJ2-7; D gene ambiguous. V lost 1 base and J 3 bases, leaving 10 bases between the germline ends. This CDR3 has 14 residues. Germline CDR1 reads SGHTA; CDR2 reads FQGNSA. The CDR3 DNA is TGTGCCAGCAGCTTAGGGTTTCTGGACTACGAGCAGTACTTC. Protein: CASSLGFLDYEQYF.

The chain is built from TRBV19 and TRBJ1-5; D not resolved. Germline V gene sequence: CDR1 LNHDA, CDR2 SQIVND (reference sequence). The germline V and J ends were trimmed by 1 base and 9 bases, with 10 bases remaining between them. This CDR3 is built from 13 residues. This CDR3 reads CASSIAPGMPQHF. DNA for the CDR3: TGTGCCAGTAGTATAGCCCCCGGAATGCCCCAGCATTTT.

The rearrangement links TRBV5-1 to TRBJ1-2, with 11 bases aligning to TRBD1. Trimming at V came to 3 bases and at J to 7 bases, leaving 2 bases not matched to a gene. This CDR3 region has 13 residues. Germline-derived CDR1 and CDR2 are SGHRS and YFSETQ. CDR3: CASSSGQGAGYTF. The CDR3 DNA reads TGCGCCAGCAGCTCCGGACAGGGGGCTGGCTACACCTTC.

This chain connects TRBV6-6 to TRBJ1-6; no definite D call. V was pared by 6 bases and J by 6 bases, with 15 bases between. The germline gives CDR1 MNHNY, CDR2 SVGAGI (reference sequence). The CDR3 is 15 residues long. In DNA, the CDR3 is TGTGCCAGCAGCCCGACCCGGACGGGTAATTCACCCCTCCACTTT. It is translated as CASSPTRTGNSPLHF.

The rearrangement joins TRBV2 to TRBJ2-2; no clear D. This CDR3 has 14 residues. With 7 bases removed from V and 9 bases from J, the gap between germline ends came to 18 bases. Germline V CDR1 and CDR2: SNHLY, FYNNEI. The CDR3 sequence: CASTPERALRELFF. Here the CDR3 DNA reads TGTGCCAGCACCCCTGAAAGGGCCCTGCGGGAGCTGTTTTTT. Full variable domain (outside the CDR3, taken from reference TRBV2 and TRBJ2-2): EPEVTQTPSHQVTQMGQEVILRCVPISNHLYFYWYRQILGQKVEFLVSFYNNEISEKSEIFDDQFSVERPDGSNFTLKIRSTKLEDSAMYFCASTPERALRELFFGEGSRLTVL.

This clone was seen only once. The J gene is TRBJ1-3, the V gene TRBV7-9; weak D call: TRBD1 (6 bases). V shed 2 bases and J shed 4 bases, with 18 bases lying between them. This CDR3 contains 17 residues. CDR1 SEHNR and CDR2 FQNEAQ come from the germline V gene (reference sequence). The CDR3 DNA reads as TGTGCCAGCAGCTTATTTCCGCCAGGGGAGTCAGGAAACACCATATATTTT. It encodes CASSLFPPGESGNTIYF. Supplemented by reference TRBV7-9 and TRBJ1-3, the full variable domain reads DTGVSQNPRHKITKRGQNVTFRCDPISEHNRLYWYRQTLGQGPEFLTYFQNEAQLEKSRLLSDRFSAERPKGSFSTLEIQRTEQGDSAMYLCASSLFPPGESGNTIYFGEGSWLTVV.

CDR3: CASRGPLSYEQYF. The CDR3 DNA is TGTGCCAGCAGAGGACCTCTCTCCTACGAGCAGTACTTC. V is TRBV27 and J is TRBJ2-7; no definite D call. This CDR3 comprises 13 residues. Deletions cut 6 bases from V and 0 bases from J, with 9 bases between. Per the germline V gene, CDR1 is MNHEY and CDR2 is SMNVEV (reference sequence).

The chain carries TRBV7-9 and TRBJ2-3, with 12 bases that match TRBD1. The CDR3 is 17 amino acids. Germline V CDR1 and CDR2: SEHNR, FQNEAQ (reference sequence). V lost 7 bases to trimming and J lost 2 bases; unmatched junction nucleotides: 10. CDR3 protein: CASTKPGQGAPTDTQYF. CDR3 sequence (DNA): TGTGCCAGCACCAAGCCGGGACAGGGGGCCCCCACAGATACGCAGTATTTT.

The rearrangement uses TRBV5-1 and TRBJ2-5; 8 positions agree with TRBD2. The CDR3 has 16 amino acids. The V gene's germline CDR1 is SGHRS and CDR2 YFSETQ. V was clipped by 4 bases and J by 3 bases; unmatched bases: 11. CDR3: CASSPFSGGQEETQYF. CDR3 in DNA: TGCGCCAGCAGCCCGTTTTCGGGGGGGCAGGAAGAGACCCAGTACTTC.

The rearrangement joins TRBV7-2 to TRBJ2-3; 8 bases agree with TRBD2. Looked up from germline, CDR1 is SGHTA and CDR2 is FQGNSA. V shed 7 bases and J 3 bases; nucleotides not matched to a gene: 6. This CDR3 has 14 amino acids. CDR3 nucleotide sequence: TGTGCCAGCAAACCGGGACTAGAAACAGATACGCAGTATTTT. Protein product: CASKPGLETDTQYF. The variable domain in full, with the rest retrieved from reference TRBV7-2 and TRBJ2-3, is GAGVSQSPSNKVTEKGKDVELRCDPISGHTALYWYRQSLGQGLEFLIYFQGNSAPDKSGLPSDRFSAERTGGSVSTLTIQRTQQEDSAVYLCASKPGLETDTQYFGPGTRLTVL.

The chain has TRBV11-3 and TRBJ1-1, with 8 bases aligning to TRBD1. Germline CDR1 is SGHNT and CDR2 is YENEEA. This CDR3 contains 14 residues. V gave up 4 bases and J gave up 2 bases; unmatched junction bases: 3. The CDR3: CASSSGGLNTEAFF. The CDR3, as DNA: TGTGCCAGCAGCTCAGGGGGCTTAAACACTGAAGCTTTCTTT.

V gene TRBV10-3 combines with J gene TRBJ2-1; 14 nucleotides match TRBD2. The CDR3 spans 16 residues. Germline values: CDR1 ENHRY, CDR2 SYGVKD. With 2 bases clipped from V and 7 bases from J, the junction kept 4 bases outside the gene matches. The DNA for the CDR3 is TGTGCCATCAGTGAGGGGACTAGCGGGGGTAGAAATGAGCAGTTCTTC. This gives the protein CAISEGTSGGRNEQFF.

The gene calls are TRBV9 and TRBJ1-4, with 7 bases identical to TRBD1. Germline trimming cut 3 bases from V and 3 bases from J; bases unmatched to any gene: 8. This CDR3 contains 16 residues. The germline V gene encodes CDR1 SGDLS and CDR2 YYNGEE. Written as DNA, the CDR3 is TGTGCCAGCAGCGGACGCCGACAGGGCGCTAATGAAAAACTGTTTTTT. Residues: CASSGRRQGANEKLFF.